The present TCR beta chain was sequenced within a study of cytomegalovirus exposure and HLA in healthy donors. General study points: In an earlier analysis, about 90% or about 30%: the productive usage of most TCR beta V segments. Cytomegalovirus status was reportedly diagnosed by the classifier with high sensitivity and specificity. Among TCR beta chains, those listed as cytomegalovirus-associated numbered some 160.

Germline loops: CDR1 LGHNA, CDR2 YNFKEQ. The CDR3 extends over 16 amino acids. Losses at the gene ends were 3 bases for V and 5 bases for J; bases not matched to a gene: 7. Unrecorded immune exposures were likely, despite nominal health at sampling. With respect to this clone: Its cognate antigen is unknown.

Both 60 Vbeta primers and 13 Jbeta primers went into the PCR. The repertoire was sequenced with immunoSEQ multiplex PCR; TCRdb's copy has only in-frame clones and lacks some. The record lists 80,000 to 100,000 clones, of which the ten most abundant hold 0.58%. The gene calls are TRBV4-2 and TRBJ2-5; 12 nucleotides align to TRBD2. The sequencing sample was made of PBMCs. This TCR was recovered from a man in his forties or fifties in good health and CMV-seronegative. The CDR3 loop is CASSQVAGTSGETQYF. The CDR3 bases are TGTGCCAGCAGCCAGGTTGCCGGGACTAGCGGGGAGACCCAGTACTTC.